This paragraph reports one T cell receptor (beta chain). Runs used v3.0 of the immunoSEQ assay and were done at survey level. The method was immunoSEQ multiplex PCR; TCRdb's version includes in-frame clones alone and lacks a portion of them. The table includes approximately 20,000 clones, about 82% detected once. The CDR3 contains 15 residues. V lost 5 bases and J lost 1; bases outside the gene matches: 6. Germline CDR1 MDHEN, CDR2 SYDVKM. The sample originates from a study of long-term antiretroviral therapy in people with HIV. The sample consisted of unsorted PBMCs, taken approximately 4 years after starting antiretroviral therapy. The V gene is TRBV28, the J gene TRBJ1-1; TRBD1 matches 8 bases. The sequence came from a man aged 18 to 30 with HIV. The CDR3 bases are TGTGCCAGCAGTCCCTTGACAGGGGAGAACACTGAAGCTTTCTTT. As protein: CASSPLTGENTEAFF.